The TCR beta chain described here comes from a study of cytomegalovirus exposure and HLA in healthy donors. Study outcomes and limitations: In an earlier analysis, most TCR beta V segments were productive about 87% or about 30% of the time. Associated with cytomegalovirus, according to the listing, were 150 to 200 TCR beta chains.

Concerning this clone itself: Its antigen is unknown.

This CDR3 region has 14 residues. From germline, CDR1 is SEHNR and CDR2 FQNEAQ (reference sequence). V was clipped by 8 bases and J by 9 bases, with 20 bases between them. Use of 60 Vbeta and 13 Jbeta primers characterized the PCR. Authors' data handling: It was a later analysis that counted about 80 million unique TCR beta chains, of which some 9.9 million were shared. Method: immunoSEQ multiplex PCR; TCRdb's copy keeps in-frame clones and lacks some. V and J calls and clone size come straight from that table; D and trimming were deduced from the DNA. This table holds about 160,000 clones, around four fifths found once.

This clonotype originated in a man between 18 and 29 years old in good health and CMV-seropositive. V is TRBV7-9 and J is TRBJ2-1, with D possibly being TRBD2 (5 bases). The sequenced sample consisted of PBMCs. In nucleotides, the CDR3 is TGTGCCAGCTCTCGGGGAATGCCCTTAAGTGAGCAGTTCTTC. Translation gives CASSRGMPLSEQFF.